The rows below give T cell receptor beta chains drawn from one sample of a study of cytomegalovirus exposure and HLA in healthy donors. Using immunoSEQ multiplex PCR, the repertoire was profiled, and TCRdb retains in-frame clones only, with some absent. The sample shows 300,000 to 400,000 clones, 88% of them seen only once. Source material: PBMCs. All receptors come from a man younger than 45 in good health and CMV-seronegative. Each CDR3 is given with its conserved first and last residue. The D gene is left open where the match is weak. Where a row states a size, it is once, few, many or the class of an expanded clone; other rows omit it.

TRBJ2-7	-	TRBD1	TRBV15	TGTGCCACCAGTCCCGACCCGGACAGGTACGAGCAGTACTTC	CATSPDPDRYEQYF
TRBJ2-2	-	-	TRBV5-5	TGTGCCAGCTCCCGGGTTTCAGCGAGCACCGGGGAGCTGTTTTTT	CASSRVSASTGELFF
TRBJ1-5	-	TRBD1	TRBV7-8	TGTGCCAGCAGCTTTAACCGGGACAGGGGTTCTAATAGCAATCAGCCCCAGCATTTT	CASSFNRDRGSNSNQPQHF
TRBJ1-3	-	-	TRBV11-2	TGTGCCAGCAGCTTAGACCGGTTGACAGTAATCGGAAACACCATATATTTT	CASSLDRLTVIGNTIYF
TRBJ2-7	-	TRBD1	TRBV7-9	TGTGCCAGCAGCTCGGGACAGGGGAACGAGCAGTACTTC	CASSSGQGNEQYF
TRBJ2-7	-	TRBD1	TRBV5-1	TGCGCCAGCCCCTGGGGAGGTGCGGGACAGGGGGCTTGGGAGCAGTACTTC	CASPWGGAGQGAWEQYF
TRBJ2-1	-	TRBD1	TRBV11-2	TGTGCCAGCAGCTTAGTATCAGGGGGCGCCTACAATGAGCAGTTCTTC	CASSLVSGGAYNEQFF
TRBJ2-7	-	-	TRBV19	TGTGCCAGTAGTCCAAGTGGGGGCGAATTCACGCAGTACTTC	CASSPSGGEFTQYF
TRBJ1-3	once	-	TRBV27	TGTGCCAGCAGTTTAGGGCCGGCAGGGGCAGGTGGAAACACCATATATTTT	CASSLGPAGAGGNTIYF
TRBJ1-3	-	TRBD1	TRBV5-6	TGTGCCAGCAGCGAGACAGGGGCCGGAAACACCATATATTTT	CASSETGAGNTIYF
TRBJ1-2	-	-	TRBV4-3	TGCGCCAGCAGCGATACGGGGGGAGACTATGGCTACACCTTC	CASSDTGGDYGYTF
TRBJ2-1	-	TRBD2	TRBV5-6	TGTGCCAGCAGACTAGCGGGGGGGCGGTATGAGCAGTTCTTC	CASRLAGGRYEQFF
TRBJ1-4	-	-	TRBV5-6	TGTGCCAGCAGCCCCAGGGGACGCGGTGAAAAACTGTTTTTT	CASSPRGRGEKLFF
TRBJ2-7	-	-	TRBV2	TGTGCCAGCAGTGAAATCTACCCCCTTAGGGGGACCTTCTACGAGCAGTACTTC	CASSEIYPLRGTFYEQYF
TRBJ1-1	-	TRBD1	TRBV11-2	TGTGCCAGCAGCTTAGATGGGGGGACAGAGAGCGCGTTTTCTGTCACTGAAGCTTTCTTT	CASSLDGGTESAFSVTEAFF
TRBJ2-6	-	TRBD1	TRBV15	TGTGCCACCAGCGCCCAACAGGGGTCTGGGGCCAACGTCCTGACTTTC	CATSAQQGSGANVLTF
TRBJ2-5	once	-	TRBV2	TGTGCCAGCACCGTCGACACTTTACAAGAGACCCAGTACTTC	CASTVDTLQETQYF
TRBJ1-1	once	-	TRBV5-1	TGCGCCAGCAGCCCCGAAGCTAACACTGAAGCTTTCTTT	CASSPEANTEAFF
TRBJ2-7	-	TRBD1	TRBV7-8	TGTGCCAGCAGTTTAACCGGGACAGGTTATACTTACGAGCAGTACTTC	CASSLTGTGYTYEQYF
TRBJ1-1	-	-	TRBV7-8	TGTGCCAGCATGCGGGGGGGAGGAACTGAAGCTTTCTTT	CASMRGGGTEAFF
TRBJ2-4	once	-	TRBV15	TGTGCCACCAGCAGGGCATCCTTCAGGGGAGTGAACATTCAGTACTTC	CATSRASFRGVNIQYF
TRBJ1-2	-	TRBD1	TRBV11-2	TGTGCCAGCAGCTTAGCCGGGACAGAGGTAACGGGCGGCTACACCTTC	CASSLAGTEVTGGYTF
TRBJ1-1	few	-	TRBV2	TGTGCCCTAGGGGTAGGGTTAACTGAAGCTTTCTTT	CALGVGLTEAFF
TRBJ2-7	few	-	TRBV10-3	TGTGCCATCAGTGAAGGGGCGGCCTACGAGCAGTACTTC	CAISEGAAYEQYF
TRBJ1-2	-	-	TRBV6-5	TGTGCCAGCAGTTACCGCCCCCACAGCTATGGCTACACCTTC	CASSYRPHSYGYTF
TRBJ2-7	-	TRBD1	TRBV5-1	TGCGCCAGTTCCTTGGGACAGTTGGGGGCATACGAGCAGTACTTC	CASSLGQLGAYEQYF
TRBJ1-2	few	TRBD1	TRBV11-2	TGTGCCAGCAGCCTCGGACAGGGAGGCGGCTACACCTTC	CASSLGQGGGYTF